This is a list of T cell receptor beta chains from one sample in a study of blood T cell repertoires in COVID-19. Clones were sequenced by immunoSEQ multiplex PCR, and TCRdb holds only the in-frame ones, with some missing. This sample has about 83,000 clones, with over 60% found just once. Sequencing was performed on peripheral blood. Source of these receptors: a woman older than 75 with active or convalescent COVID-19. CDR3s include the opening cysteine and the closing phenylalanine or tryptophan. A D gene is named only where the DNA matches it firmly. Rows may omit the clone size; those that give it use once, few, many or a size class.

>-|TRBV5-1|TRBJ2-4|-
CASSRAGQLKNIQYF
TGCGCCAGCAGCCGCGCGGGACAGCTCAAAAACATTCAGTACTTC
>-|TRBV4-3|TRBJ1-2|-
CASSQDLTGSTYGYTF
TGCGCCAGCAGCCAAGATCTTACAGGCAGCACCTATGGCTACACCTTC
>-|TRBV6-5|TRBJ2-7|-
CASRGTWSSYEQYF
TGTGCCAGCAGGGGGACATGGAGCTCCTACGAGCAGTACTTC
>-|TRBV6-5|TRBJ1-1|-
CASSYEGDTEAFF
TGTGCCAGCAGTTATGAGGGGGACACTGAAGCTTTCTTT
>-|TRBV27|TRBJ2-7|TRBD1
CASRSTGVNQYF
TGTGCCAGCAGATCGACAGGGGTTAATCAGTACTTC
>-|TRBV6-5|TRBJ1-5|TRBD1
CASSQTGGNQPQHF
TGTGCCAGCAGTCAGACAGGGGGCAATCAGCCCCAGCATTTT
>-|TRBV7-8|TRBJ1-1|TRBD1
CASSLVGQGITEAFF
TGTGCCAGCAGCTTAGTAGGACAGGGGATTACTGAAGCTTTCTTT
>-|TRBV20-1|TRBJ1-2|TRBD1
CSASRDRSLYGYTF
TGCAGTGCTAGTCGGGACAGGAGCCTCTATGGCTACACCTTC
>-|TRBV10-3|TRBJ2-7|TRBD2
CAISARTSGDYEQYF
TGTGCCATCAGCGCCAGGACTAGCGGGGACTACGAGCAGTACTTC
>once|TRBV9|TRBJ2-1|-
CASSMNQGYNEQFF
TGTGCCAGCAGCATGAACCAGGGGTACAATGAGCAGTTCTTC
>-|TRBV5-8|TRBJ2-3|TRBD1
CASSLAGTGTDTQYF
TGTGCCAGCAGCTTGGCGGGGACAGGGACAGATACGCAGTATTTT
>-|TRBV5-1|TRBJ2-2|TRBD1
CASSSGQTNTGELFF
TGCGCCAGCAGCTCGGGACAGACGAACACCGGGGAGCTGTTTTTT
>few|TRBV10-3|TRBJ1-1|-
CAIKWGLDTEAFF
TGTGCCATCAAATGGGGCCTGGACACTGAAGCTTTCTTT
>-|TRBV7-9|TRBJ2-3|TRBD1
CASSRQGIFADTQYF
TGTGCCAGCAGCCGACAGGGGATTTTTGCAGATACGCAGTATTTT
>-|TRBV12-3/TRBV12-4|TRBJ1-6|-
CASSLSRVSPLHF
TGTGCCAGCAGTTTATCCAGGGTATCACCCCTCCACTTT
>-|TRBV19|TRBJ1-5|-
CASQAAGVSHNQPQHF
TGTGCCAGTCAAGCAGCGGGGGTCAGTCACAATCAGCCCCAGCATTTT
>-|TRBV7-2|TRBJ2-4|-
CASSLGSLAGGNIQYF
TGTGCCAGCAGCTTAGGGTCTCTAGCAGGCGGAAACATTCAGTACTTC
>-|TRBV6-4|TRBJ2-3|-
CATRQHLTDTQYF
TGTGCCACAAGACAGCACCTCACAGATACGCAGTATTTT
>-|TRBV12-2|TRBJ1-3|-
CASRLGQSSGNTIYF
TGTGCAAGTCGCTTAGGACAGTCCTCTGGAAACACCATATATTTT
>once|TRBV10-3|TRBJ1-1|-
CAIKGGRGLVTEAFF
TGTGCCATCAAAGGTGGCCGCGGGTTGGTGACTGAAGCTTTCTTT
>-|TRBV5-6|TRBJ1-1|-
CASSLGPGEGTEAFF
TGTGCCAGCAGCTTAGGGCCAGGGGAGGGCACTGAAGCTTTCTTT
>-|TRBV10-3|TRBJ2-1|-
CAISEKFRQGGNNEQFF
TGTGCCATCAGTGAGAAGTTCAGACAGGGAGGTAACAATGAGCAGTTCTTC
>once|TRBV10-3|TRBJ1-5|-
CAISQGPNQPQHF
TGTGCCATCTCACAGGGCCCCAATCAGCCCCAGCATTTT
>once|TRBV10-3|TRBJ1-6|-
CAIRKGTFSSPLHF
TGTGCCATCAGGAAAGGGACATTTAGTTCACCCCTCCACTTT
>-|TRBV25-1|TRBJ2-5|-
CASSDLGALETQYF
TGTGCCAGCAGTGATTTAGGGGCGCTGGAGACCCAGTACTTC
>-|TRBV28|TRBJ2-5|TRBD1
CASSPLQGTDQETQYF
TGTGCCAGCAGTCCCCTACAGGGGACAGACCAAGAGACCCAGTACTTC
>many|TRBV3-1/TRBV3-2|TRBJ2-2|-
CASSHRGKKTGELFF
TGTGCCAGCAGCCACAGGGGAAAAAAAACCGGGGAGCTGTTTTTT
>once|TRBV27|TRBJ2-1|TRBD2
CASSPVFAGDEQFF
TGTGCCAGCAGCCCCGTATTCGCGGGGGATGAGCAGTTCTTC
>once|TRBV5-6|TRBJ2-4|-
CASSPLDRRLAKNIQYF
TGTGCCAGCAGCCCCCTCGACAGAAGACTAGCCAAAAACATTCAGTACTTC
>-|TRBV9|TRBJ1-4|TRBD1
CASSFTGGGNEKLFF
TGTGCCAGCAGTTTCACAGGGGGCGGTAATGAAAAACTGTTTTTT
>-|TRBV28|TRBJ2-7|TRBD2
CASRPPGLALIEQYF
TGTGCCAGCAGACCTCCGGGACTAGCCCTAATCGAGCAGTACTTC
>-|TRBV28|TRBJ1-1|TRBD1
CASSPAGGQGAFTEAFF
TGTGCCAGCAGTCCTGCGGGGGGACAGGGGGCATTCACTGAAGCTTTCTTT
>-|TRBV7-2|TRBJ2-1|-
CASSLEDTYYNEQFF
TGTGCCAGCAGCTTAGAAGACACCTACTACAATGAGCAGTTCTTC
>once|TRBV7-9|TRBJ1-2|TRBD1
CASSPDRVGDYGYTF
TGTGCCAGCAGCCCGGACAGGGTGGGGGATTATGGCTACACCTTC
>-|TRBV12-3/TRBV12-4|TRBJ2-7|-
CASRRRGGEQYF
TGTGCCAGCAGACGAAGAGGGGGCGAGCAGTACTTC
>-|TRBV19|TRBJ2-5|-
CASRDGGETQYF
TGTGCCAGTAGGGACGGGGGAGAGACCCAGTACTTC
>-|TRBV18|TRBJ1-1|-
CASSPALPGNTEAFF
TGTGCCAGCTCCCCCGCCCTCCCAGGGAACACTGAAGCTTTCTTT
>-|TRBV27|TRBJ2-1|TRBD2
CASSFGSLRGSEQFF
TGTGCCAGCAGTTTTGGGAGTCTGCGGGGGAGTGAGCAGTTCTTC
>-|TRBV27|TRBJ1-1|-
CASSFSQGGTEAFF
TGTGCCAGCAGTTTTAGTCAGGGTGGCACTGAAGCTTTCTTT
>-|TRBV18|TRBJ1-3|-
CASSPKETGNTIYF
TGTGCCAGCTCACCAAAGGAGACTGGAAACACCATATATTTT
>-|TRBV11-1|TRBJ1-1|-
CASSLYDEVEAFF
TGTGCCAGCAGCTTATACGACGAGGTAGAAGCTTTCTTT